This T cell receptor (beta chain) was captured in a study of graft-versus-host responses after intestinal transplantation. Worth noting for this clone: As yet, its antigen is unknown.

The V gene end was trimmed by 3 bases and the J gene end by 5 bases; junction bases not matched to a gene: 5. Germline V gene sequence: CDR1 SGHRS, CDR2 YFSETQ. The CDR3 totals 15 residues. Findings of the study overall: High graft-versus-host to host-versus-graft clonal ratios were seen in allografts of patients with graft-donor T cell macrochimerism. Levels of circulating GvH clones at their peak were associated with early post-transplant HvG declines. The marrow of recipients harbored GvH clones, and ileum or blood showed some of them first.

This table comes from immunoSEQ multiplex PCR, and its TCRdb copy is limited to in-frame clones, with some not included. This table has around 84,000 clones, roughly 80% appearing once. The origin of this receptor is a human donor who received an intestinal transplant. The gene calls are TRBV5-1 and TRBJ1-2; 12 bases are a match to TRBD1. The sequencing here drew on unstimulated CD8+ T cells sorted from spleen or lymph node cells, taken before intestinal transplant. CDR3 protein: CASSSGTGGGYGYTF. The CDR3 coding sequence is TGCGCCAGCAGCTCCGGGACAGGGGGCGGTTATGGCTACACCTTC. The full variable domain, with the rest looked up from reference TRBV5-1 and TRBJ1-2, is KAGVTQTPRYLIKTRGQQVTLSCSPISGHRSVSWYQQTPGQGLQFLFEYFSETQRNKGNFPGRFSGRQFSNSRSEMNVSTLELGDSALYLCASSSGTGGGYGYTFGSGTRLTVV.